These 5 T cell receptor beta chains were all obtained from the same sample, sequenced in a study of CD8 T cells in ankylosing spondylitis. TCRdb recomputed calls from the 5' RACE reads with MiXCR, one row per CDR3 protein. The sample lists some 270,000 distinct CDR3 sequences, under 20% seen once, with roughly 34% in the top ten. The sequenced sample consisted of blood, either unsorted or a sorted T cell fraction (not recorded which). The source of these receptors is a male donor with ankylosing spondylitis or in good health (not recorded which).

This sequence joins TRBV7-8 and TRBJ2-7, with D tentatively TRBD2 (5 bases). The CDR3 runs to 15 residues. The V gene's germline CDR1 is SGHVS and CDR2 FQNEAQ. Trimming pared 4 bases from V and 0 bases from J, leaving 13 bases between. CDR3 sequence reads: CASSSTPGNSYEQYF. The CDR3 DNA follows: TGTGCCAGCAGCTCAACACCGGGGAACTCCTACGAGCAGTACTTC.

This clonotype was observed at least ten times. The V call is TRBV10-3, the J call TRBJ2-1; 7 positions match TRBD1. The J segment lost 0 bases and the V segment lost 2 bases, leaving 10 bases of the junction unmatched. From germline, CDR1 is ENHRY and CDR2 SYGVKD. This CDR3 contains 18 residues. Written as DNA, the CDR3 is TGTGCCATCAGTGAGATCCCGGGACAGCAGAGCTCCTACAATGAGCAGTTCTTC. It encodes CAISEIPGQQSSYNEQFF.

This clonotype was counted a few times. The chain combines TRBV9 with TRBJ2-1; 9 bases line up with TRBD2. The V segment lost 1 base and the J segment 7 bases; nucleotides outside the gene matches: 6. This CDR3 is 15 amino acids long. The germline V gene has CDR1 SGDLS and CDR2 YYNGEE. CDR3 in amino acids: CASSVFWTSENEQFF. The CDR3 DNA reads TGTGCCAGCAGCGTATTTTGGACTAGCGAAAATGAGCAGTTCTTC.

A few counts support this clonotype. The CDR3 reads CSVELLAGVLQDTQYF. CDR3 coding DNA: TGCAGCGTTGAATTACTAGCGGGAGTGCTCCAAGATACGCAGTATTTT. The rearrangement links TRBV29-1 to TRBJ2-3; 11 bases map to TRBD2. V shed 2 bases, J shed 5 bases, and the junction held 9 bases outside the gene matches. The CDR3 is 16 amino acids. CDR1 and CDR2 from the germline V gene are SQVTM and ANQGSEA.

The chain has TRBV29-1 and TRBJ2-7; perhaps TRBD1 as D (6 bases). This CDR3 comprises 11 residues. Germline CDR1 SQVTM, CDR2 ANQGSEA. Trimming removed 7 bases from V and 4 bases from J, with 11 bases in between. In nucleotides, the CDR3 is TGCAGCGCCGAGGACAGATACGAGCAGTACTTC. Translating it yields CSAEDRYEQYF.